The 21 T cell receptor beta chains below were found in one sample sequenced in a study of CD8 T cells in ankylosing spondylitis. TCRdb redid the calling of the 5' RACE reads with MiXCR, one entry per CDR3 protein. The repertoire has about 200,000 distinct CDR3 sequences, roughly 12% of them found once; the top ten carry approximately 15%. The sample consisted of blood, either unsorted or a sorted T cell fraction (not recorded which). The receptors stem from a male donor with ankylosing spondylitis or in good health (not recorded which).

The V call is TRBV7-9, the J call TRBJ2-1, with D tentatively TRBD2 (6 bases). CDR1 and CDR2 (germline): SEHNR, FQNEAQ (reference sequence). V was clipped by 7 bases and J by 1 base, with 11 bases between them. The CDR3 covers 14 residues. This CDR3 reads CASTHGTSYNEQFF. Here the CDR3 DNA reads TGTGCCAGCACCCACGGGACTTCCTACAATGAGCAGTTCTTC.

This clonotype was counted a few times. The V call is TRBV10-3, the J call TRBJ2-5; 8 bases agree with TRBD1. Trimming at V came to 3 bases and at J to 5 bases, leaving 8 bases not matched to a gene. The CDR3 extends over 15 amino acids. CDR1 is ENHRY, CDR2 SYGVKD, per germline. The CDR3 bases are TGTGCCATCAGTGATTCCCCGACAGGGGAGGAGACCCAGTACTTC. Encoded protein: CAISDSPTGEETQYF.

This rearrangement joins TRBV29-1 to TRBJ1-2, with D tentatively TRBD1 (5 bases). The V and J ends lost 3 bases and 8 bases respectively, with 16 bases between them. This CDR3 spans 13 amino acids. The germline CDR1 and CDR2 sequences are SQVTM and ANQGSEA. The CDR3 loop reads CSVDTGDVYGYTF. In DNA form, the CDR3 reads TGCAGCGTTGATACAGGCGACGTCTACGGCTACACCTTC.

This clonotype was detected only a few times. The gene calls are TRBV11-2 and TRBJ2-7, with D unclear. V was clipped by 1 base and J by 4 bases, with 14 bases between them. This CDR3 spans 15 amino acids. Germline CDR1 and CDR2: SGHAT and FQNNGV. As DNA, the CDR3 is TGTGCCAGCAGCTTAGGTCGCCAGCCCCCGTACGAGCAGTACTTC. Protein: CASSLGRQPPYEQYF.

The chain employs TRBV2 and TRBJ2-3, with D perhaps matching TRBD1 or TRBD2 (5 bases each). Germline V gene data show CDR1 as SNHLY and CDR2 as FYNNEI. The CDR3 runs to 18 residues. V was trimmed by 5 bases and J by 2 bases, leaving 23 bases between them. The CDR3 nucleotides are TGTGCCAGCAGTTTAAGATTATGGGGACCATTTTACACAGATACGCAGTATTTT. This sequence encodes CASSLRLWGPFYTDTQYF.

The CDR3 DNA reads as TGCGCCAGCAAACTAGCGGGAGCTGAGGGACTTAGCACAGATACGCAGTATTTT. This codes for CASKLAGAEGLSTDTQYF. The chain couples TRBV5-1 to TRBJ2-3, with TRBD2 identical over 11 bases. V dropped 6 bases and J dropped 0; count of bases not matched to a gene: 12. Germline assignment: CDR1 SGHRS and CDR2 YFSETQ. This CDR3 is built from 18 residues.

The rearrangement joins TRBV2 to TRBJ2-1, with D possibly TRBD2 on 6 matching bases. CDR3 length: 15 amino acids. Trimming took 3 bases from V and 2 from J, leaving 11 bases between them. Germline V CDR1 and CDR2: SNHLY, FYNNEI. The CDR3 reads CASSELLAAYNEQFF. The CDR3 region has the DNA TGTGCCAGCAGTGAGCTACTAGCAGCCTACAATGAGCAGTTCTTC.

This rearrangement joins TRBV4-1 to TRBJ2-2; possible D gene TRBD2, 6 bases. The germline V gene encodes CDR1 MGHRA and CDR2 YSYEKL. The CDR3 length is 16 residues. The V and J ends lost 0 bases and 5 bases respectively, with 13 bases between them. CDR3 nucleotides: TGCGCCAGCAGCCAAGAGGAGGAGGGTGTGACCGGGGAGCTGTTTTTT. As protein: CASSQEEEGVTGELFF.

In its sample, this clonotype was seen a few times. The rearrangement links TRBV5-5 to TRBJ2-1, with 9 bases identical to TRBD1. Germline V gene sequence: CDR1 SGHKS, CDR2 YYEKEE (reference sequence). The CDR3 is made up of 16 amino acids. V was clipped by 6 bases and J by 4 bases; unmatched bases: 11. This chain's CDR3 is CASTGWGQGLYNEQFF. The CDR3 DNA follows: TGTGCCAGCACAGGGTGGGGACAGGGCCTTTACAATGAGCAGTTCTTC.

The chain couples TRBV7-9 to TRBJ2-7; possible D gene TRBD1, 5 bases. Trimming removed 6 bases from V and 3 bases from J, with 15 bases in between. The CDR3 covers 14 residues. Germline CDR1 SEHNR, CDR2 FQNEAQ (reference sequence). Here the CDR3 reads CASSGAPRFYEQYF. CDR3 sequence (DNA): TGTGCCAGCAGTGGGGCCCCTCGTTTCTACGAGCAGTACTTC.

This clonotype was counted many times. The junction departs from germline at one end; a sequencing error may be responsible. This sequence joins TRBV7-7 and TRBJ2-7; D assignment may be TRBD1 or TRBD2 (5 bases each). CDR1 and CDR2 from the germline V gene are SSHAT and FNYEAQ (reference sequence). The CDR3 has 13 amino acids. The CDR3 loop is CASSLGETYEQYF. CDR3 bases: TGCGCCAGCAGCTTGGGGGAGACCTACGAGCAGTACTTC.

The V gene is TRBV5-1, the J gene TRBJ1-1; D gene uncertain. CDR3 size: 13 residues. CDR1 is SGHRS and CDR2 is YFSETQ in the germline V gene. Between the trimmed V and J ends, which lost 0 bases and 6 bases, there was a span of 9 bases. This CDR3 is CASSLAGLSEAFF. The CDR3 region has the DNA TGCGCCAGCAGCTTGGCCGGGCTTTCTGAAGCTTTCTTT.

This clonotype was counted only a few times. This rearrangement joins TRBV4-1 to TRBJ2-1; D uncertain. Trimming stripped 0 bases from V and 2 bases from J, with 11 bases between. The CDR3 length is 16 residues. Looked up from germline, CDR1 is MGHRA and CDR2 is YSYEKL. CDR3 loop: CASSQEPPGAYNEQFF. CDR3 sequence (DNA): TGCGCCAGCAGCCAAGAACCGCCTGGTGCCTACAATGAGCAGTTCTTC.

The rearrangement uses TRBV4-1 and TRBJ2-3; possible D gene TRBD2, 5 bases. Germline V gene lookup returns CDR1 MGHRA and CDR2 YSYEKL. The V end lost 1 base, the J end lost 6 bases, and 14 bases lay between the germline ends. The CDR3 has 15 residues. The chain's CDR3 is CASSQVEGIGDTQYF. CDR3 bases: TGCGCCAGCAGCCAAGTAGAGGGAATTGGGGATACGCAGTATTTT.

This rearrangement joins TRBV4-1 to TRBJ1-2; no clear D. The CDR3 runs to 15 residues. Trimming took 0 bases from V and 3 from J, leaving 11 bases between them. Germline values: CDR1 MGHRA, CDR2 YSYEKL. CDR3 DNA: TGCGCCAGCAGCCAAGAGAAGGGTTTTTACTATGGCTACACCTTC. This codes for CASSQEKGFYYGYTF.

This chain connects TRBV5-4 to TRBJ2-5, with 12 bases matching TRBD2. Germline values: CDR1 SGHNT, CDR2 YYREEE (reference sequence). Germline trimming cut 2 bases from V and 3 bases from J; bases unmatched to any gene: 11. The CDR3 runs to 18 residues. This CDR3 is CASSFLAGGAIGEETQYF. The DNA for the CDR3 is TGTGCCAGCAGCTTTCTAGCGGGAGGGGCCATCGGGGAAGAGACCCAGTACTTC.

This clonotype was found a few times. The CDR3 region is CASSAGAGEQFF. For the CDR3, the DNA is TGTGCCAGCAGCGCGGGGGCCGGTGAGCAGTTCTTC. This chain links TRBV9 with TRBJ2-1, with D tentatively TRBD1 or TRBD2 (6 bases each). This CDR3 has 12 amino acids. V dropped 3 bases and J dropped 9 bases, with 10 bases sitting between them. From germline, CDR1 is SGDLS and CDR2 YYNGEE.

There are a few counts of this clonotype. The chain uses TRBV7-9 and TRBJ2-2; tentatively, D is TRBD2 (6 bases). Per the germline V gene, CDR1 is SEHNR and CDR2 is FQNEAQ (reference sequence). V lost 4 bases to trimming and J lost 4 bases, with 16 bases between them. The CDR3 sequence is 16 residues long. The CDR3 DNA reads TGTGCCAGCAGCTCTTTCGCGCGGGAACCCACCGGGGAGCTGTTTTTT. Encoded protein: CASSSFAREPTGELFF. Drawing the rest from reference TRBV7-9 and TRBJ2-2, the complete variable domain is DTGVSQNPRHKITKRGQNVTFRCDPISEHNRLYWYRQTLGQGPEFLTYFQNEAQLEKSRLLSDRFSAERPKGSFSTLEIQRTEQGDSAMYLCASSSFAREPTGELFFGEGSRLTVL.

The rearrangement links TRBV27 to TRBJ2-7, with TRBD2 as a possible D gene (5 bases). Germline CDR1 MNHEY, CDR2 SMNVEV (reference sequence). Trimming cost V 4 bases and J 3 bases, with 10 bases left between them. This CDR3 comprises 13 residues. The CDR3 DNA sequence: TGTGCCAGCAGTTACGGACGGGGCTACGAGCAGTACTTC. The encoded protein is CASSYGRGYEQYF.

This chain uses TRBV12-3 or TRBV12-4 with TRBJ2-7; 7 nucleotides match TRBD1. The length of the CDR3 is 14 residues. J gave up 6 bases and V 5 bases, and 10 bases lay outside the gene matches. CDR3 bases: TGTGCCAGCAGTCCACAGGGGCCGCTTGGCGAGCAGTACTTC. Its protein product is CASSPQGPLGEQYF.

In this sample, this clonotype turned up a few times. The CDR3, as DNA: TGTGCCAGCTCACCAACTAGCGGGAGTCAGAATGAGCAGTTCTTC. Translation gives CASSPTSGSQNEQFF. V usage is TRBV18 and J usage is TRBJ2-1; 11 nucleotides agree with TRBD2. The CDR3 is 15 amino acids. V lost 2 bases and J lost 7; bases outside the gene matches: 4. CDR1 and CDR2 from the germline V gene are KGHSH and LQKENI.